The next 7 T cell receptor beta chains were all read from a single sample in a study of OX40 agonist ivuxolimab in advanced cancers. Repertoires were generated with immunoSEQ multiplex PCR, while TCRdb's copy carries only in-frame clones and drops some. The sample consists of 30,000 to 35,000 clones, about nine tenths of them appearing once. The sample was CD4+ or CD8+ T cells sorted from blood, taken in a trial of the OX40 agonist ivuxolimab. These receptors originate from an adult with an advanced solid tumor such as melanoma, head and neck, liver or kidney cancer.

The chain employs TRBV23-1 and TRBJ2-1, with D perhaps TRBD1 or TRBD2 (7 bases each). TRBV23-1 is noted as an ORF with a role that remains uncertain. Deletions cut 0 bases from V and 6 bases from J, with 15 bases between. This CDR3 spans 16 amino acids. The CDR3 DNA follows: TGCGCCAGCAGTCAATCATCGGGCAGGGGGGGCAATGAGCAGTTCTTC. Its translation is CASSQSSGRGGNEQFF.

This clone was counted once. The chain joins TRBV29-1 to TRBJ2-1; D may be TRBD2 (7 bases). With 7 bases removed from V and 0 bases from J, the gap between germline ends came to 16 bases. Germline V lookup: CDR1 SQVTM, CDR2 ANQGSEA. The CDR3 is 15 amino acids. CDR3 DNA sequence: TGCAGCGCGAGGGGGGGGGACATCTCCTACAATGAGCAGTTCTTC. Encoded protein: CSARGGDISYNEQFF.

About this clone: An end of the junction differs from the germline gene, which may be a read error. V and J are TRBV6-5 and TRBJ1-1; unclear D gene. Germline loops: CDR1 MNHEY, CDR2 SVGAGI. The CDR3 consists of 11 residues. The CDR3 region has the DNA TGTGCCATCAGTGAACACACTGAAGCTTTCTTT. Translated: CAISEHTEAFF.

The chain joins TRBV5-4 to TRBJ2-3; D is possibly TRBD2 (5 bases). The CDR3 sequence is 15 residues long. V was trimmed by 2 bases and J by 1 base, leaving 11 bases between them. CDR1 is SGHNT and CDR2 is YYREEE in the germline V gene (reference sequence). CDR3 in DNA: TGTGCCAGCAGCTTTTCAAGCGGAGGCACAGATACGCAGTATTTT. It yields the protein CASSFSSGGTDTQYF.

This rearrangement joins TRBV27 to TRBJ2-1, with TRBD1 as a possible D gene (6 bases). The ends were cut back, 4 bases at V and 1 base at J, with 14 bases in the middle. The CDR3 is 16 amino acids. The germline gives CDR1 MNHEY, CDR2 SMNVEV (reference sequence). CDR3 bases: TGTGCCAGCAGTTCCCCACAGGGAGAATCCTACAATGAGCAGTTCTTC. Amino acids: CASSSPQGESYNEQFF.

This chain uses TRBV5-1 with TRBJ2-2; the D call may be TRBD1 or TRBD2 (6 bases each). Deletions cut 9 bases from V and 5 bases from J, with 14 bases between. This CDR3 contains 13 residues. Germline V gene lookup returns CDR1 SGHRS and CDR2 YFSETQ. The CDR3 spells CAIRKGGTGELFF. CDR3 DNA sequence: TGCGCCATAAGAAAGGGGGGAACCGGGGAGCTGTTTTTT.

The rearrangement links TRBV19 to TRBJ1-1, with 8 bases that match TRBD1. CDR3 length equals 15 residues. Germline trimming cut 6 bases from V and 0 bases from J; bases unmatched to any gene: 6. Germline CDR1 reads LNHDA; CDR2 reads SQIVND (reference sequence). The CDR3 here is CASSFWTGLNTEAFF. The DNA of the CDR3 is TGTGCCAGTAGCTTCTGGACAGGGTTGAACACTGAAGCTTTCTTT.